Following are 14 T cell receptor beta chains from one sample sequenced in a study of tumor-infiltrating lymphocytes in primary liver carcinoma. Blood RNA was derived from unsorted whole blood, and germline DNA was extracted too. The input was 450 to 500 ng total RNA; TCR beta cDNA was made from it with a constant-region primer. Libraries of TCR beta came from three nested multiplex PCR rounds with slightly modified ARM-PCR. Each of the first two PCR rounds ran approximately 11 cycles with TRBV1-TRBV30 forward and C-beta reverse primers. One entry per CDR3 protein, called by TCRdb with MiXCR from the multiplex PCR reads. The sample carries approximately 330,000 distinct CDR3 sequences, about 65% recorded once. The sample comprised peripheral blood. These receptors were taken from a man aged 40-55 years with primary liver carcinoma and hepatitis B virus infection.

Worth noting for this clonotype: A junction boundary mismatches the germline segment, possibly from a read error. The gene calls are TRBV11-2 and TRBJ2-7; D remains ambiguous. CDR3 length: 14 amino acids. Germline lookup yields CDR1 SGHAT and CDR2 FQNNGV. The CDR3 region has the DNA TGTGCCAGCAACTTATCAGTGGCGCTTTACGAGCAGTACTTC. As protein: CASNLSVALYEQYF.

This clonotype was seen repeatedly, ten times or more. The chain is built from TRBV6-5 and TRBJ2-5; TRBD2 matches 10 bases. The CDR3 has 16 residues. Germline V gene data show CDR1 as MNHEY and CDR2 as SVGAGI. With 6 bases clipped from V and 4 bases from J, the junction kept 11 bases outside the gene matches. The CDR3 DNA reads as TGTGCCAGCAGCCAGACTAGCGGGCTTCTTGGAGAGACCCAGTACTTC. Protein: CASSQTSGLLGETQYF.

This clonotype was detected ten times or more. The V call is TRBV6-1, the J call TRBJ1-5, with D uncertain. Germline assignment: CDR1 MNHNS and CDR2 SASEGT. V shed 6 bases and J shed 1 base, with 7 bases lying between them. This CDR3 is 13 amino acids long. This CDR3 is CASRFMSNQPQHF. The CDR3 bases are TGTGCCAGCAGATTCATGAGCAATCAGCCCCAGCATTTT.

As concerns this clonotype: The CDR3 end shows no conserved phenylalanine or tryptophan, and so a read error is likely. The rearrangement links TRBV29-1 to TRBJ2-2; either TRBD1 or TRBD2 may fit D (5 bases each). V was pared by 8 bases and J by 0 bases, with 19 bases between. The CDR3 has 16 amino acids. Germline CDR1 and CDR2: SQVTM and ANQGSEA. CDR3 DNA: TGCAGCACTCGGGGCTCTAGGGCTACGAACACCGGGGAGCTGTTTATT. Protein sequence: CSTRGSRATNTGELFI.

The DNA of the CDR3 is TGTGCCCGATCTGCCTCGAGCGACGAGCAGTACTTC. The encoded protein is CARSASSDEQYF. The chain joins TRBV30 to TRBJ2-7; unclear D gene. Per the germline V gene, CDR1 is GTSNPN and CDR2 is SVGIG (reference sequence). Trimming removed 8 bases from V and 5 bases from J, with 16 bases in between. The CDR3 sequence is 12 residues long.

With respect to this clonotype: An end of the junction does not agree with germline; a read error may underlie this. The chain links TRBV4-1 to TRBJ2-7; TRBD1 or TRBD2 may be the D gene (6 bases each). The CDR3 spans 17 residues. In germline, CDR1 is MGHRA, CDR2 YSYEKL. Written as DNA, the CDR3 is TGCACCAGCAGCCAAGTTTCGAGCGGGTGGGACACCTACGAGCAGTACTTC. Amino acids: CTSSQVSSGWDTYEQYF.

The chain employs TRBV11-2 and TRBJ1-1, with TRBD1 matching 8 bases. The CDR3 totals 16 residues. Germline lookup yields CDR1 SGHAT and CDR2 FQNNGV. V shed 10 bases, J shed 8 bases, and the junction held 21 bases outside the gene matches. CDR3 amino acids: CAINLAYRGTGTEAFF. CDR3 bases: TGTGCCATCAACTTAGCCTACAGGGGGACGGGAACCGAAGCTTTCTTT.

With respect to this clonotype: This may stem from a read error, because a much larger clone lies one nucleotide away. This sequence joins TRBV5-4 and TRBJ2-3, with D possibly being TRBD1 (5 bases). The CDR3 loop spans 13 amino acids. CDR1 and CDR2 (germline): SGHNT, YYREEE (reference sequence). V lost 1 base and J 3 bases, leaving 6 bases between the germline ends. The CDR3 nucleotides are TGTGCCAGCAGCTTGAAGGGGACAGATACGCAGTATTTT. Translated, it gives CASSLKGTDTQYF. Filled out from reference TRBV5-4 and TRBJ2-3, the complete variable domain reads ETGVTQSPTHLIKTRGQQVTLRCSSQSGHNTVSWYQQALGQGPQFIFQYYREEENGRGNFPPRFSGLQFPNYSSELNVNALELDDSALYLCASSLKGTDTQYFGPGTRLTVL.

The table lists this clonotype with many counts. This rearrangement joins TRBV6-1 to TRBJ2-1; D is ambiguous. Germline V gene sequence: CDR1 MNHNS, CDR2 SASEGT. The CDR3 is 16 residues long. Between the trimmed V and J ends, which lost 3 bases and 0 bases, there was a span of 12 bases. CDR3 sequence (DNA): TGTGCCAGCAGTGAGTTCTATCCGAGCTCCTACAATGAGCAGTTCTTC. It specifies CASSEFYPSSYNEQFF.

A few counts support this clonotype. The genes are TRBV6-5 and TRBJ2-3; TRBD1 matches at 9 bases. CDR1 and CDR2 from the germline V gene are MNHEY and SVGAGI. Germline trimming cut 5 bases from V and 5 bases from J; bases unmatched to any gene: 8. This CDR3 region has 15 residues. The CDR3 protein is CASSVTGGAGDTQYF. The DNA for the CDR3 is TGTGCCAGCAGTGTAACAGGGGGCGCAGGAGATACGCAGTATTTT.

Details on this clonotype: One end of the junction is discordant with germline, which a read error may explain. The V call is TRBV11-2, the J call TRBJ2-1; 9 nucleotides match TRBD2. Per the germline V gene, CDR1 is SGHAT and CDR2 is FQNNGV. The CDR3 runs to 15 residues. Here the CDR3 DNA reads TGTGCCATCAGCTCCTCACGCGGGAGGGTTAATGAGCAGTTCTTC. Translated: CAISSSRGRVNEQFF.

Ten or more counts support this clonotype. The chain joins TRBV4-3 to TRBJ2-5; 8 positions agree with TRBD2. Germline trimming cut 0 bases from V and 5 bases from J; bases unmatched to any gene: 8. Germline lookup yields CDR1 LGHNA and CDR2 YSLEER. The length of the CDR3 is 16 residues. The CDR3 nucleotides read TGCGCCAGCAGCCAAGAAACGGGAGGGCCCTGGGAGACCCAGTACTTC. Translation gives CASSQETGGPWETQYF.

As for this clonotype: A clone one base away is much larger, so this may be a read error. The chain joins TRBV12-3 or TRBV12-4 to TRBJ2-7, with 8 bases matching TRBD2. This CDR3 has 14 residues. The CDR3 sequence is CASGFTAGAYEQYF. CDR3 sequence (DNA): TGTGCCAGCGGTTTCACAGCGGGAGCATACGAGCAGTACTTC.

This clonotype came up many times. This chain joins TRBV4-1 and TRBJ2-7; D is perhaps TRBD2 (5 bases). V lost 0 bases to trimming and J lost 5 bases, with 20 bases between them. Germline assignment: CDR1 MGHRA and CDR2 YSYEKL. The CDR3 covers 17 residues. Here the CDR3 DNA reads TGCGCCAGCAGCCAAGATCGGGCACAGCGGCAGACTGACGAGCAGTACTTC. Protein product: CASSQDRAQRQTDEQYF.